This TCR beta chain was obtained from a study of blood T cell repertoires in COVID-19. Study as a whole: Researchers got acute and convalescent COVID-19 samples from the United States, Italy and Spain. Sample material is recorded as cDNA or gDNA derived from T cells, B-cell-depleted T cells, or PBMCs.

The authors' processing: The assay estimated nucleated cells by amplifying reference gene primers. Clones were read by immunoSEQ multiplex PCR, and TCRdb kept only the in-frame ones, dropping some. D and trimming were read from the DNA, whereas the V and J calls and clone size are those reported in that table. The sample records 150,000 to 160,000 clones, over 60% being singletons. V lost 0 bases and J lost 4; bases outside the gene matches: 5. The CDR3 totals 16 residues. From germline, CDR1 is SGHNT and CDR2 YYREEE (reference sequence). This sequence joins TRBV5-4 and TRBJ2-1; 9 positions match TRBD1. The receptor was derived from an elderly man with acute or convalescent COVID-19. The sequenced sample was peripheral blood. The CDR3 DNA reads TGTGCCAGCAGCTTGGGTGGGGACAGGGCGTACAATGAGCAGTTCTTC. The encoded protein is CASSLGGDRAYNEQFF.